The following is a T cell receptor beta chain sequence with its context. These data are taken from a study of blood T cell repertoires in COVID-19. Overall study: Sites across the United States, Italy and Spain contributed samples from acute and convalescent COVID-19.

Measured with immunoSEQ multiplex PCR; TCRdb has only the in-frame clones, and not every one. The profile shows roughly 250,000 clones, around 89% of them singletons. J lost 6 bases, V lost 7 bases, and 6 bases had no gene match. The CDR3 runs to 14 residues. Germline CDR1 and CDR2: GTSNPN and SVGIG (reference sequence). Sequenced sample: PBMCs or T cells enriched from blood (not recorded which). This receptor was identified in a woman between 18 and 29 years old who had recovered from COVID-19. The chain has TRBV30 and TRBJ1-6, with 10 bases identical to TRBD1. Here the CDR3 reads CASPGQGLNSPLHF. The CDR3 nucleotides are TGTGCCTCCCCGGGACAGGGGCTTAATTCACCCCTCCACTTT.